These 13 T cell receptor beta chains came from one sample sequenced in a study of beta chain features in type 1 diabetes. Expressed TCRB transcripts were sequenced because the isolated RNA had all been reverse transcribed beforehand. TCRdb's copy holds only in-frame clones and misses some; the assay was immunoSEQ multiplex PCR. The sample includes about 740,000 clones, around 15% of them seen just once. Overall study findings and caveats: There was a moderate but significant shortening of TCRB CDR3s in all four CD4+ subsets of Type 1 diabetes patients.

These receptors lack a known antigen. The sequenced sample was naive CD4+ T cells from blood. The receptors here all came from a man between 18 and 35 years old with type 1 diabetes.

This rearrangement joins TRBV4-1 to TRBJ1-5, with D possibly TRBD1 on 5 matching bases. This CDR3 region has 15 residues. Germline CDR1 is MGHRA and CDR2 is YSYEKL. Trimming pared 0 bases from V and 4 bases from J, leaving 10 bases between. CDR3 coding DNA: TGCGCCAGCAGCCAAGAGGAGTGGGGGAATCAGCCCCAGCATTTT. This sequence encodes CASSQEEWGNQPQHF.

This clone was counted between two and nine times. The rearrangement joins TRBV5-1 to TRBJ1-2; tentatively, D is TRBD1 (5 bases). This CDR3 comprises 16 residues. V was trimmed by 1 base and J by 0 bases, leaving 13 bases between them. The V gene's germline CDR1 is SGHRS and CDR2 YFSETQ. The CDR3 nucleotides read TGCGCCAGCAGCTTGCCTCGGGACGGTACTAACTATGGCTACACCTTC. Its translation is CASSLPRDGTNYGYTF.

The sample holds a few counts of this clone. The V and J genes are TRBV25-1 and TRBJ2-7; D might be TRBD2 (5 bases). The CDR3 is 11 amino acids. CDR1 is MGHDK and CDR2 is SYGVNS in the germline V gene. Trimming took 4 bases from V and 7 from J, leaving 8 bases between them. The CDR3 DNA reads TGTGCCAGCAGTGCTTGGGAGGAGCAGTACTTC. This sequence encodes CASSAWEEQYF.

CDR3 sequence reads: CASSYSDSNTEAFF. The CDR3 nucleotides read TGTGCCAGCAGTTACTCTGACAGTAACACTGAAGCTTTCTTT. The rearrangement uses TRBV6-6 and TRBJ1-1; a weak D match, TRBD1 (5 bases). The germline V gene encodes CDR1 MNHNY and CDR2 SVGAGI (reference sequence). Trimming stripped 0 bases from V and 2 bases from J, with 7 bases between. The CDR3 totals 14 residues.

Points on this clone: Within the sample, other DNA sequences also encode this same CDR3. CDR3 region: CASSEQGYEQYF. CDR3 in DNA: TGTGCCAGCAGTGAGCAGGGCTACGAGCAGTACTTC. The rearrangement joins TRBV2 to TRBJ2-7, with a weak D call TRBD1 (5 bases). Germline V CDR1 and CDR2: SNHLY, FYNNEI. CDR3 length equals 12 residues. V shed 3 bases and J shed 3 bases, with 6 bases lying between them.

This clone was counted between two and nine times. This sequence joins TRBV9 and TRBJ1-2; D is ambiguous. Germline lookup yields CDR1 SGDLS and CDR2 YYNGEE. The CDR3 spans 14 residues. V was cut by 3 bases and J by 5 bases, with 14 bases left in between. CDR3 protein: CASSAHQDGYGYTF. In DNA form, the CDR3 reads TGTGCCAGCAGCGCCCATCAGGACGGTTATGGCTACACCTTC.

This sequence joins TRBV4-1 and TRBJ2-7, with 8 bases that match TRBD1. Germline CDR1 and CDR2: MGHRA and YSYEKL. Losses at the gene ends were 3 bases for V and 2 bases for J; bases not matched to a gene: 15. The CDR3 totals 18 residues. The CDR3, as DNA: TGCGCCAGCAGCCAGGGAATCAGGGGGCCCCTTGCTCCCTACGAGCAGTACTTC. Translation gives CASSQGIRGPLAPYEQYF.

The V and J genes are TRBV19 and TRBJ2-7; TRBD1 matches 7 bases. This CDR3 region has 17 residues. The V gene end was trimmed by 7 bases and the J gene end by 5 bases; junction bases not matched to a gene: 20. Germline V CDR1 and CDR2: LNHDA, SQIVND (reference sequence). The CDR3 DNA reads TGTGCCAGTACCCCCGGGGAGCTCGTGGCAGGGGGTAACGAGCAGTACTTC. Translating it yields CASTPGELVAGGNEQYF.

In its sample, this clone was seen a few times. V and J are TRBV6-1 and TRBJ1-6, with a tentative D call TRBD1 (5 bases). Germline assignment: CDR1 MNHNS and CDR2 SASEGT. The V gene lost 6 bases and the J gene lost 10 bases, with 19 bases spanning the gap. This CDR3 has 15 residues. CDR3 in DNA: TGTGCCAGCAGGGAGGACGGGACGCATTTATCACCCCTCCACTTT. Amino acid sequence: CASREDGTHLSPLHF.

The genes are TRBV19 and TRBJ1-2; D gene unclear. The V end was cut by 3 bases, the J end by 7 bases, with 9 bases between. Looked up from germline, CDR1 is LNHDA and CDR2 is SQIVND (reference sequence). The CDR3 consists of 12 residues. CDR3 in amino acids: CASSIAKGGYTF. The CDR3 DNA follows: TGTGCCAGTAGTATCGCCAAGGGTGGCTACACCTTC. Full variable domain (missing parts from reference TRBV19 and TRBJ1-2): DGGITQSPKYLFRKEGQNVTLSCEQNLNHDAMYWYRQDPGQGLRLIYYSQIVNDFQKGDIAEGYSVSREKKESFPLTVTSAQKNPTAFYLCASSIAKGGYTFGSGTRLTVV.

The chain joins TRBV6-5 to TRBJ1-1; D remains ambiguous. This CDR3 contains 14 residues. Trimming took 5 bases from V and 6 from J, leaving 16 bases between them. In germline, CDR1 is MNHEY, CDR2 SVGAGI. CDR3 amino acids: CASSEVGRGAEAFF. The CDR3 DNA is TGTGCCAGCAGTGAAGTGGGCCGGGGTGCTGAAGCTTTCTTT.

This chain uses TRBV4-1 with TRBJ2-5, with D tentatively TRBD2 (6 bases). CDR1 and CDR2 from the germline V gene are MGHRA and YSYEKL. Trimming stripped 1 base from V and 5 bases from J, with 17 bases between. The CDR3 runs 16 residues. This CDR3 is CASSQGGWQGLETQYF. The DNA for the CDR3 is TGCGCCAGCAGCCAAGGGGGTTGGCAGGGACTCGAGACCCAGTACTTC.

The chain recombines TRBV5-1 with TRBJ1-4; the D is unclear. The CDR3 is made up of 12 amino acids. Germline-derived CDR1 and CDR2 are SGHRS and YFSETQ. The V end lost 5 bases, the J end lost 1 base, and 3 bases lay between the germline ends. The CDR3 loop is CASRKTNEKLFF. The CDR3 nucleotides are TGCGCCAGCAGGAAAACTAATGAAAAACTGTTTTTT.